This T cell receptor (beta chain) emerged from a study of cytomegalovirus exposure and HLA in healthy donors. Study-level information: Tens of millions of unique TCRs, all from HLA-typed donors, were included in an early release of the data. Ancestry clustering placed roughly four fifths of around 400 genotyped donors in the Caucasian-associated cluster.

Whole-study findings and limits: Analysis was carried out at a later point, and it linked a missense DCLRE1C variant to TCR beta V- and J-gene trimming. Common viral pathogens seemed, in a later analysis, to connect with several of the most significant clusters.

In the case of this clone: The antigen is not known.

A multiplex PCR was run with 60 Vbeta primers and 13 Jbeta primers. The data were produced by immunoSEQ multiplex PCR, yet TCRdb's version contains in-frame clones alone and is incomplete. The repertoire includes 110,000 to 150,000 clones, roughly 80% of them detected once, and 1.2% sits in the top ten. The germline gives CDR1 GTSNPN, CDR2 SVGIG (reference sequence). CDR3 length: 14 amino acids. V shed 4 bases and J shed 1 base, with 14 bases lying between them. The chain couples TRBV30 to TRBJ2-7; no clear D. This receptor was identified in a female donor in good health and CMV-seronegative. Specimen: PBMCs. CDR3 sequence (DNA): TGTGCCTGGAATCGGGTAGAGACGTCCTACGAGCAGTACTTC. Amino acids: CAWNRVETSYEQYF.